This is a list of T cell receptor beta chains from one sample in a study of identical twins. MiXCR, applied by TCRdb to the 5' RACE reads, yields one record per CDR3 protein. This sample has roughly 690,000 distinct CDR3 sequences; 5.5% to 7.5% occur once, and the top ten carry roughly 1.8%. Source material: naive T cells sorted from blood. Source of these receptors: a man younger than 35 in good health. The CDR3 runs from the conserved cysteine through the conserved F or W. A D gene is named only where the DNA matches it firmly. Some rows mark clone size as missing; the rest say once, few, many or name a class of expanded clone.

j_call d_call clone_size v_call cdr3_nt cdr3_aa
TRBJ2-2 - few TRBV7-2 TGTGCCAGCAGCTCCACACTTCAGGGAGCCGGGGAGCTGTTTTTT CASSSTLQGAGELFF
TRBJ2-1 TRBD2 few TRBV6-5 TGTGCCAGCAGTTACTCACTAGCGGGGTACAATGAGCAGTTCTTC CASSYSLAGYNEQFF
TRBJ2-7 - - TRBV29-1 TGCAGCGTTGAAGATCGCCGTCAGGGCTCCTACGAGCAGTACTTC CSVEDRRQGSYEQYF
TRBJ2-3 TRBD2 few TRBV2 TGTGCCAGCAGTGGGGGACTAGCGGGGTACTCGGATACGCAGTATTTT CASSGGLAGYSDTQYF
TRBJ2-4 - many TRBV10-3 TGTGCCATCAGTGAGTCTGGAGGGACTCATCCCCAAAACATTCAGTACTTC CAISESGGTHPQNIQYF
TRBJ1-5 - many TRBV7-3 TGTGCCAGCAGCTACAGGCCTGGGGAAATAAATCAGCCCCAGCATTTT CASSYRPGEINQPQHF
TRBJ2-3 TRBD1 - TRBV5-1 TGCGCCAGCTCGGACAGGCGCACAGATACGCAGTATTTT CASSDRRTDTQYF
TRBJ2-3 - many TRBV10-3 TGTGCCATCAGTGAGCCCCCGGGAACAGATACGCAGTATTTT CAISEPPGTDTQYF
TRBJ1-1 - many TRBV24-1 TGTGCCACCAGTCAGGGAGAACTAGCCACTGAAGCTTTCTTT CATSQGELATEAFF
TRBJ2-1 TRBD1 few TRBV5-1 TGCGCCAGCAGCTTGGACGGACAGGGAACATACAATGAGCAGTTCTTC CASSLDGQGTYNEQFF
TRBJ1-1 - - TRBV12-3/TRBV12-4 TGTGCCAGCAGTCGTCACATCACTGAAGCTTTCTTT CASSRHITEAFF
TRBJ2-5 TRBD2 many TRBV15 TGTGCCACCAGCCGACGGACTAGCGGGGAGACCCAGTACTTC CATSRRTSGETQYF
TRBJ2-1 - many TRBV3-1 TGTGCCAGCAGCCCGTTTCGGGGAAGGGGTGAGCAGTTCTTC CASSPFRGRGEQFF
TRBJ2-3 - many TRBV24-1 TGTGCCACCAGTGATTTAATGGGAGGCCCAGATACGCAGTATTTT CATSDLMGGPDTQYF
TRBJ2-1 - - TRBV6-5 TGTGCCAGCAGTTACGGATGGACCTCCCAATCAAATGAGCAGTTCTTC CASSYGWTSQSNEQFF
TRBJ2-7 - many TRBV28 TGTGCCAGCAGTCATCTCCGCTCCCTAACCCACGAGCAGTACTTC CASSHLRSLTHEQYF
TRBJ1-2 TRBD1 many TRBV24-1 TGTGCCACCAGTGATTCGGGACAGGGGAATGGCTACACCTTC CATSDSGQGNGYTF
TRBJ2-1 TRBD2 - TRBV9 TGTGCCAGCAGCGGCCCTAGCGGGAGCATTGGGAATGAGCAGTTCTTC CASSGPSGSIGNEQFF
TRBJ2-7 - many TRBV9 TGTGCCAGCAGCGCCCACGGCGCGGCTTACGAGCAGTACTTC CASSAHGAAYEQYF
TRBJ2-7 TRBD1 - TRBV5-1 TGCGCCAGCAGCTTGGTGGACAGGGTCCACGAGCAGTACTTC CASSLVDRVHEQYF
TRBJ2-5 TRBD1 - TRBV18 TGTGCCAGCGCGGGACAGGAGTCCGAGACCCAGTACTTC CASAGQESETQYF
TRBJ2-5 - - TRBV18 TGTGCCAGCTCAAAAGTCCCCCGAGAGACCCAGTACTTC CASSKVPRETQYF
TRBJ2-1 - many TRBV20-1 TGCAGTGCTAGGCCCGCACTACTCTCCTACAATGAGCAGTTCTTC CSARPALLSYNEQFF